Listed here are 31 T cell receptor beta chains from one sample, sequenced in a study of PD-L1 blockade in urothelial cancer. The method was immunoSEQ multiplex PCR; TCRdb's version includes in-frame clones alone and lacks a portion of them. The table includes about 56,000 clones, 65% to 90% detected once. The time point here: pretreatment peripheral blood. The sample here was PBMCs, taken around atezolizumab (anti-PD-L1) treatment. These receptors all come from a man aged 65 to 85 with urothelial cancer.

The gene calls are TRBV21-1 and TRBJ2-5; TRBD2 is the table's D call, not checked against the DNA. TRBV21-1 is a known pseudogene. The CDR3 contains 17 residues. This CDR3 reads CASSIRDSLQRQETQYF. The CDR3 DNA sequence: TGTGCCAGCAGCATCCGGGATAGCCTCCAGCGCCAAGAGACCCAGTACTTC.

V gene TRBV23-1 combines with J gene TRBJ2-4; tentative D call: TRBD2 (6 bases). TRBV23-1 is given ORF status, its function remaining uncertain. The V and J ends lost 0 bases and 6 bases respectively, with 12 bases between them. CDR3 size: 15 residues. The CDR3 here is CASSQSWGDVNIQYF. DNA for the CDR3: TGCGCCAGCAGTCAATCGTGGGGGGACGTAAACATTCAGTACTTC.

The J gene is TRBJ2-7, the V gene TRBV5-1, with 8 bases that match TRBD1. Unmatched junction bases numbered 9, after V lost 2 bases and J lost 5 bases. The CDR3 runs to 15 residues. The germline V gene encodes CDR1 SGHRS and CDR2 YFSETQ. The CDR3 reads CASSFTGQGDHEQYF. As DNA, the CDR3 is TGCGCCAGCAGCTTCACCGGACAGGGTGATCACGAGCAGTACTTC.

V usage is TRBV5-1 and J usage is TRBJ1-4; 12 bases match TRBD1. The length of the CDR3 is 15 residues. Germline lookup yields CDR1 SGHRS and CDR2 YFSETQ. V was clipped by 2 bases and J by 8 bases; unmatched bases: 4. The CDR3 region has the DNA TGCGCCAGCAGCTTTTGGGGGACAGGGGGCGAAAAACTGTTTTTT. Protein product: CASSFWGTGGEKLFF.

This clone has only one observation. This chain uses TRBV18 with TRBJ1-1; 7 nucleotides line up with TRBD1. Germline trimming cut 3 bases from V and 5 bases from J; bases unmatched to any gene: 9. This CDR3 comprises 15 residues. CDR1 KGHSH and CDR2 LQKENI come from the germline V gene. CDR3 DNA sequence: TGTGCCAGCTCACCCGGGACAGCCTTGAGGACTGAAGCTTTCTTT. Its protein product is CASSPGTALRTEAFF.

This chain uses TRBV15 with TRBJ2-1; 7 nucleotides line up with TRBD2. Looked up from germline, CDR1 is LNHNV and CDR2 is YYDKDF (reference sequence). V gave up 0 bases and J gave up 0 bases; unmatched junction bases: 8. The CDR3 has 18 amino acids. The DNA of the CDR3 is TGTGCCACCAGCAGAGAAACGGGAGGATCGAGCTCCTACAATGAGCAGTTCTTC. Amino acids: CATSRETGGSSSYNEQFF.

This chain connects TRBV7-6 to TRBJ2-2, with D unclear. The CDR3 runs 14 residues. Trimming stripped 1 base from V and 7 bases from J, with 10 bases between. In germline, CDR1 is SGHVS, CDR2 FNYEAQ. CDR3 in amino acids: CASSLDRVSGELFF. CDR3 sequence (DNA): TGTGCCAGCAGCTTAGATAGAGTTAGCGGGGAGCTGTTTTTT.

Details on this clone: This sample includes further DNA sequences coding for the same CDR3. The rearrangement joins TRBV14 to TRBJ2-7; TRBD1 aligns across 10 bases. The V gene's germline CDR1 is SGHDN and CDR2 FVKESK. The CDR3 is 14 residues long. Trimming cost V 5 bases and J 3 bases; bases outside gene matches: 4. CDR3 protein: CASSVGQGSYEQYF. The CDR3 DNA is TGTGCCAGCAGCGTGGGACAGGGGAGCTACGAGCAGTACTTC.

V is TRBV10-3 and J is TRBJ1-1, with 8 bases lining up with TRBD1. The V and J ends lost 6 bases and 2 bases, in that order; junction bases with no gene match: 2. Germline assignment: CDR1 ENHRY and CDR2 SYGVKD. The CDR3 runs 13 residues. The CDR3 loop is CAIRGTGNTEAFF. The CDR3 DNA sequence: TGTGCCATCAGGGGGACAGGTAACACTGAAGCTTTCTTT.

This sequence joins TRBV4-1 and TRBJ1-1, with D possibly TRBD1 on 5 matching bases. V was clipped by 0 bases and J by 6 bases, with 11 bases between them. CDR1 and CDR2 (germline): MGHRA, YSYEKL. The CDR3 has 14 residues. CDR3 sequence (DNA): TGCGCCAGCAGCCAAGAGGGGGGTAGCGCTGAAGCTTTCTTT. It is translated as CASSQEGGSAEAFF.

This chain joins TRBV4-1 and TRBJ2-2; TRBD1 aligns across 7 bases. Per germline, CDR1 MGHRA and CDR2 YSYEKL. V lost 5 bases, J lost 4 bases, and 7 bases stayed unmatched. This CDR3 has 15 residues. The CDR3 is CASSTTGASTGELFF. CDR3 in DNA: TGCGCCAGCAGCACTACAGGGGCAAGCACCGGGGAGCTGTTTTTT.

The table lists this clone with a count of one. The chain links TRBV29-1 to TRBJ1-3, with D possibly being TRBD1 (6 bases). V was cut by 4 bases and J by 4 bases, with 14 bases left in between. The CDR3 loop spans 14 amino acids. The V gene's germline CDR1 is SQVTM and CDR2 ANQGSEA. The CDR3 DNA is TGCAGCGTTGCTAGGGGGAATTTGGGAAACACCATATATTTT. Encoded protein: CSVARGNLGNTIYF.

V gene TRBV21-1 combines with J gene TRBJ2-7; TRBD1 was called by the table and not checked on the DNA. TRBV21-1 has pseudogene status. This CDR3 spans 16 amino acids. CDR3 loop: CASSSYYQGPPYEQYF. DNA of the CDR3: TGTGCCAGCAGCAGCTACTATCAGGGTCCGCCCTACGAGCAGTACTTC.

The rearrangement links TRBV5-1 to TRBJ2-7; possible D gene TRBD2, 5 bases. Germline CDR1 reads SGHRS; CDR2 reads YFSETQ. V was shortened by 0 bases and J by 1 base, with 11 bases between the two germline ends. This CDR3 spans 15 amino acids. The CDR3 reads CASSLAGVLSYEQYF. The CDR3 bases are TGCGCCAGCAGCTTGGCCGGGGTTCTTTCCTACGAGCAGTACTTC.

This chain joins TRBV19 and TRBJ2-1; D may be TRBD1 (6 bases). V was trimmed by 3 bases and J by 5 bases, leaving 14 bases between them. This CDR3 contains 15 residues. The germline CDR1 and CDR2 sequences are LNHDA and SQIVND (reference sequence). The CDR3 region has the DNA TGTGCCAGTAGTATGGGACACGGAGTTAACAATGAGCAGTTCTTC. It yields the protein CASSMGHGVNNEQFF.

The rearrangement links TRBV4-2 to TRBJ2-5; no definite D call. V lost 5 bases and J 2 bases, leaving 15 bases between the germline ends. Germline values: CDR1 LGHNA, CDR2 YNFKEQ. The CDR3 is made up of 15 amino acids. In DNA, the CDR3 is TGTGCCAGCAGCTCGTTCGCGTCCGGTCAAGAGACCCAGTACTTC. It specifies CASSSFASGQETQYF.

The chain employs TRBV4-2 and TRBJ2-7, with a weak D call TRBD2 (5 bases). The germline CDR1 and CDR2 sequences are LGHNA and YNFKEQ. V lost 5 bases, J lost 0 bases, and 8 bases lay in between. The CDR3 has 13 amino acids. This chain's CDR3 is CASSSRVSYEQYF. The DNA for the CDR3 is TGTGCCAGCAGCTCGCGGGTCTCCTACGAGCAGTACTTC.

The rearrangement links TRBV18 to TRBJ2-7; weak D call: TRBD2 (5 bases). Germline lookup yields CDR1 KGHSH and CDR2 LQKENI. V shed 0 bases and J shed 5 bases, with 14 bases lying between them. The CDR3 is made up of 15 amino acids. This CDR3 reads CASSPPGRLRDEQYF. Written as DNA, the CDR3 is TGTGCCAGCTCACCACCGGGCCGACTAAGGGACGAGCAGTACTTC.

The CDR3 is CASSFGTVNEKLFF. The CDR3 nucleotides read TGTGCCAGCAGCTTCGGGACAGTCAATGAAAAACTGTTTTTT. The V call is TRBV5-6, the J call TRBJ1-4; 7 nucleotides align to TRBD1. V was clipped by 2 bases and J by 5 bases; unmatched bases: 3. The germline CDR1 and CDR2 sequences are SGHDT and YYEEEE. The CDR3 is 14 residues long.

This sequence joins TRBV7-6 and TRBJ2-5, with D possibly matching TRBD1 (5 bases). CDR1 and CDR2 (germline): SGHVS, FNYEAQ. The CDR3 is 16 amino acids. Trimming stripped 4 bases from V and 5 bases from J, with 20 bases between. The CDR3 bases are TGTGCCAGCAGCTCCGGCGGACAAACACACCGGGAGACCCAGTACTTC. Translating gives CASSSGGQTHRETQYF.

V usage is TRBV5-4 and J usage is TRBJ2-2; 16 positions match TRBD2. There are 17 residues in the CDR3. Trimming cost V 3 bases and J 6 bases; bases outside gene matches: 5. The germline V gene has CDR1 SGHNT and CDR2 YYREEE (reference sequence). The CDR3 nucleotides read TGTGCCAGCAGCTCCGGGACTAGCGGGAGGGGCCCCGGGGAGCTGTTTTTT. It translates to CASSSGTSGRGPGELFF.

The chain combines TRBV7-9 with TRBJ2-5, with 9 nucleotides matching TRBD1. The germline gives CDR1 SEHNR, CDR2 FQNEAQ (reference sequence). After removal of 4 bases from V and 5 bases from J, the junction contained 5 bases not matched to a gene. The CDR3 has 14 amino acids. The CDR3 region has the DNA TGTGCCAGCAGCTCGGGACAGGGTTCCGAGACCCAGTACTTC. It codes for CASSSGQGSETQYF.

The chain is built from TRBV30 and TRBJ2-5; possible D gene TRBD1, 6 bases. The CDR3 runs 18 residues. The V gene lost 4 bases and the J gene lost 2 bases, with 26 bases spanning the gap. The V gene's germline CDR1 is GTSNPN and CDR2 SVGIG (reference sequence). The CDR3 region is CAWKSPQGRTPIQETQYF. Written as DNA, the CDR3 is TGTGCCTGGAAGAGTCCCCAGGGGCGCACCCCCATTCAAGAGACCCAGTACTTC.

This chain uses TRBV30 with TRBJ2-7; perhaps TRBD2 as D (6 bases). The germline CDR1 and CDR2 sequences are GTSNPN and SVGIG (reference sequence). The CDR3 is made up of 15 amino acids. V lost 0 bases to trimming and J lost 2 bases, with 14 bases between them. The CDR3 nucleotides read TGTGCCTGGAGTGTCCTAGGGCGGGGTGCCTACGAGCAGTACTTC. It translates to CAWSVLGRGAYEQYF.

The rearrangement links TRBV11-3 to TRBJ2-1; 8 bases map to TRBD1. The ends lost 5 bases at V and 5 bases at J; junction bases unmatched: 8. The CDR3 extends over 15 amino acids. Germline CDR1 and CDR2: SGHNT and YENEEA. The CDR3 loop is CASSLLQGANNEQFF. The DNA of the CDR3 is TGTGCCAGCAGCCTACTGCAGGGGGCAAACAATGAGCAGTTCTTC.

Only a few counts were recorded for this clone. The CDR3 loop reads CASSVGGVADTQYF. The CDR3 nucleotides read TGTGCCAGCAGTGTGGGAGGGGTCGCAGATACGCAGTATTTT. V usage is TRBV25-1 and J usage is TRBJ2-3, with 7 bases fitting TRBD2. Trimming removed 4 bases from V and 4 bases from J; junction bases left unmatched: 5. CDR1 and CDR2 from the germline V gene are MGHDK and SYGVNS. The CDR3 contains 14 residues.

This chain joins TRBV7-7 and TRBJ2-1, with 11 positions matching TRBD2. The CDR3 runs 16 residues. In germline, CDR1 is SSHAT, CDR2 FNYEAQ (reference sequence). J gave up 6 bases and V 5 bases, and 9 bases lay outside the gene matches. CDR3 nucleotides: TGTGCCAGCAGCACTTTAGCGGGAGGGCCCCTCAATGAGCAGTTCTTC. This codes for CASSTLAGGPLNEQFF.

The chain links TRBV5-8 to TRBJ2-2; no definite D call. The V end was cut by 0 bases, the J end by 0 bases, with 6 bases between. This CDR3 comprises 15 residues. In germline, CDR1 is SGHTS, CDR2 YDEGEE. The CDR3 sequence is CASSLGASNTGELFF. The CDR3 DNA reads as TGTGCCAGCAGCTTGGGCGCGTCGAACACCGGGGAGCTGTTTTTT. Using reference TRBV5-8 and TRBJ2-2 for the parts outside the CDR3, the full variable domain is EAGVTQSPTHLIKTRGQQATLRCSPISGHTSVYWYQQALGLGLQFLLWYDEGEERNRGNFPPRFSGRQFPNYSSELNVNALELEDSALYLCASSLGASNTGELFFGEGSRLTVL.

This clone was detected a few times. The CDR3 nucleotides are TGTGCCAGCAGCTTGACTAGCGCCATTCTCCCCAATGAGCAGTTCTTC. This gives the protein CASSLTSAILPNEQFF. The V gene is TRBV5-6, the J gene TRBJ2-1; 7 bases fit TRBD2. Losses at the gene ends were 1 base for V and 6 bases for J; bases not matched to a gene: 10. The germline V gene encodes CDR1 SGHDT and CDR2 YYEEEE. The CDR3 spans 16 residues.

The V gene is TRBV2, the J gene TRBJ1-3; D unclear. Germline CDR1 and CDR2: SNHLY and FYNNEI. V was cut by 5 bases and J by 0 bases, with 8 bases left in between. This CDR3 spans 14 amino acids. In nucleotides, the CDR3 is TGTGCCAGCAGTACGGTCCGCTCTGGAAACACCATATATTTT. Its protein product is CASSTVRSGNTIYF.

The chain links TRBV7-9 to TRBJ1-5; 8 nucleotides agree with TRBD1. The CDR3 is made up of 15 amino acids. Germline-derived CDR1 and CDR2 are SEHNR and FQNEAQ (reference sequence). V lost 4 bases and J lost 4; bases outside the gene matches: 6. The CDR3 DNA follows: TGTGCCAGCAGCTCCCCCGGGACAGGAAATCAGCCCCAGCATTTT. Its translation is CASSSPGTGNQPQHF. The entire variable domain, with the rest obtained from reference TRBV7-9 and TRBJ1-5, is as follows: DTGVSQNPRHKITKRGQNVTFRCDPISEHNRLYWYRQTLGQGPEFLTYFQNEAQLEKSRLLSDRFSAERPKGSFSTLEIQRTEQGDSAMYLCASSSPGTGNQPQHFGDGTRLSIL.